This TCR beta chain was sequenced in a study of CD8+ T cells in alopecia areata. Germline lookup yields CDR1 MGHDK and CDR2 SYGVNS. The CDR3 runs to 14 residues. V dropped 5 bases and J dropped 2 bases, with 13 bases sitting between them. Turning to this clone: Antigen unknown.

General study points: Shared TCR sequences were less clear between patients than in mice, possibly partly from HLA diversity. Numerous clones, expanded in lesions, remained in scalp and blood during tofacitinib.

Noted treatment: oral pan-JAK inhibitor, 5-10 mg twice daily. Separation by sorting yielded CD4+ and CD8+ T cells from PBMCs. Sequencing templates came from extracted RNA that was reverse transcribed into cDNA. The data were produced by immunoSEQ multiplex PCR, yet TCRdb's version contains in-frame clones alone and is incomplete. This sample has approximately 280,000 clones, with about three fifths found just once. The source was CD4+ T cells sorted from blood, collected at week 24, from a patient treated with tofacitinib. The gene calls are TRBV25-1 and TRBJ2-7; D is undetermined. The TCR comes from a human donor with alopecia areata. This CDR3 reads CASSYPGPTYEQYF. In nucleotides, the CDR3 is TGTGCCAGCAGTTACCCAGGACCCACCTACGAGCAGTACTTC.